This TCR beta chain comes out of a study of blood T cells in healthy people across ages. Trimming took 5 bases from V and 3 from J; bases not matched to a gene: 8. The germline CDR1 and CDR2 sequences are SGHAT and FQDESV (reference sequence). The length of the CDR3 is 15 residues. Extraction yielded at least 5 micrograms of total RNA per sample. Combining a sample-barcoded 5' primer with a J-beta primer mix, a second PCR ran for about 6 to 11 cycles. Each TCR beta cDNA got a 12-nucleotide random molecular identifier. TCRdb re-analysed the 5' RACE reads in MiXCR, keeping a single row per CDR3 protein. The table records hundreds of thousands of distinct CDR3 sequences, roughly 44% of them present only once.

The chain has TRBV11-1 and TRBJ2-7; 9 positions agree with TRBD1. The receptor was isolated from a man between 60 and 75 years old in good health. Sequenced: blood. CDR3 region: CASSTGQGLSYEQYF. Here the CDR3 DNA reads TGTGCCAGCAGCACCGGACAGGGGTTGAGCTACGAGCAGTACTTC. The variable domain in full, completed from reference TRBV11-1 and TRBJ2-7, reads EAEVAQSPRYKITEKSQAVAFWCDPISGHATLYWYRQILGQGPELLVQFQDESVVDDSQLPKDRFSAERLKGVDSTLKIQPAELGDSAMYLCASSTGQGLSYEQYFGPGTRLTVT.